This T cell receptor (beta chain) stems from a study of T-cell memory formation after mild COVID-19. About the research overall: TCR clustering was largely donor specific.

Study-level results: That cross-reactive memory joined was suggested by some responding clones appearing in pre-infection memory.

Comment on this clonotype: No antigen is known for it.

TCRdb reanalysed the 5' RACE reads using MiXCR and keeps one entry per CDR3 protein. The sample holds about 340,000 distinct CDR3 sequences, around a fifth seen once. Germline V gene sequence: CDR1 DFQATT, CDR2 SNEGSKA (reference sequence). V shed 6 bases and J shed 10 bases, with 16 bases lying between them. This CDR3 has 13 residues. The TCR comes from a man aged 18 to 30 who had mild COVID-19 (a few samples of this study predate the infection). Cell type and time point are not known. Sequenced input: PBMCs or a T cell subset sorted from them (not recorded which). V gene TRBV20-1 combines with J gene TRBJ1-6; possible D gene TRBD1, 5 bases. CDR3 bases: TGCAGTGCCGACGGGGGGGGTGGCTCACCCCTCCACTTT. As protein: CSADGGGGSPLHF.